Below are 7 T cell receptor beta chains sequenced from a single sample in a study of T cells in Graves' hyperthyroidism and ophthalmopathy. TCR beta CDR3 region amplification was performed from RNA transcripts. The study used the HTBI primer set for a first-round RT-PCR of the TCR CDR3. TCRdb re-called the multiplex PCR reads with MiXCR, one entry per CDR3 protein. The data show around 200,000 distinct CDR3 sequences, 17% seen once. Sequences were obtained from blood. Receptor source: a woman between 50 and 59 years old with Graves' hyperthyroidism.

At least ten counts were recorded for this clonotype. The rearrangement uses TRBV5-1 and TRBJ2-2; the match to TRBD1 covers 9 bases. The ends lost 4 bases at V and 5 bases at J; junction bases unmatched: 6. This CDR3 has 15 amino acids. Per germline, CDR1 SGHRS and CDR2 YFSETQ. The CDR3 bases are TGCGCCAGCAGCACAGACAGGGGGACGACCGGGGAGCTGTTTTTT. It translates to CASSTDRGTTGELFF.

This clonotype was counted many times. The chain recombines TRBV6-1 with TRBJ1-5; TRBD1 aligns across 7 bases. The CDR3 loop spans 15 amino acids. The trim removed 4 bases at V and 2 bases at J, leaving 5 bases unmatched. Germline V gives CDR1 MNHNS, CDR2 SASEGT. DNA for the CDR3: TGTGCCAGCAGTGTTTCCGGGACAGGCAATCAGCCCCAGCATTTT. Protein sequence: CASSVSGTGNQPQHF.

The chain's CDR3 is CSGWTSVSYEQYF. In DNA form, the CDR3 reads TGCAGCGGTTGGACTAGCGTCTCCTACGAGCAGTACTTC. V is TRBV29-1 and J is TRBJ2-7, with TRBD2 matching 9 bases. This CDR3 has 13 residues. The germline V gene has CDR1 SQVTM and CDR2 ANQGSEA. Trimming cost V 7 bases and J 0 bases; bases outside gene matches: 4.

This clonotype was counted at least ten times. This chain links TRBV12-3 or TRBV12-4 with TRBJ1-2; no reliable D call. V was clipped by 5 bases and J by 7 bases, with 17 bases between them. This CDR3 comprises 14 residues. The CDR3 DNA follows: TGTGCCAGCAGTCTCGAGGTTGCGCGGGGTGGCTACACCTTC. Amino acid sequence: CASSLEVARGGYTF.

This clonotype has ten or more counts. The chain employs TRBV7-9 and TRBJ1-5, with TRBD1 matching 11 bases. The CDR3 is made up of 15 amino acids. V shed 5 bases and J 3 bases; nucleotides not matched to a gene: 3. The germline V gene encodes CDR1 SEHNR and CDR2 FQNEAQ (reference sequence). CDR3 DNA: TGTGCCAGCAGCCGAGGACAGGGGGCCAATCAGCCCCAGCATTTT. It is translated as CASSRGQGANQPQHF.

This clonotype was seen at least ten times. The V and J genes are TRBV20-1 and TRBJ2-3, with D tentatively TRBD1 (6 bases). From germline, CDR1 is DFQATT and CDR2 SNEGSKA (reference sequence). The CDR3 runs 14 residues. Trimming left V 4 bases short and J 2 bases short, with 13 bases between. CDR3 region: CSAKDSFTTDTQYF. CDR3 bases: TGCAGTGCTAAGGACAGCTTTACCACAGATACGCAGTATTTT.

This clonotype has ten or more counts. The chain uses TRBV28 and TRBJ2-7; 8 nucleotides agree with TRBD2. This CDR3 is built from 18 residues. Trimming removed 7 bases from V and 0 bases from J; junction bases left unmatched: 17. Germline-derived CDR1 and CDR2 are MDHEN and SYDVKM. The CDR3: CASTTAGAGRRGSYEQYF. The CDR3 DNA sequence: TGTGCCAGCACCACAGCGGGGGCGGGGCGCCGGGGCTCCTACGAGCAGTACTTC. The whole variable domain, remainder taken from reference TRBV28 and TRBJ2-7, is DVKVTQSSRYLVKRTGEKVFLECVQDMDHENMFWYRQDPGLGLRLIYFSYDVKMKEKGDIPEGYSVSREKKERFSLILESASTNQTSMYLCASTTAGAGRRGSYEQYFGPGTRLTVT.